This TCR beta chain appears in the sequencing data of a study of shared clonotypes between healthy human individuals. Study-wide results and caveats: Naive CD4 clonotypes were shared across a handful of donors at 4.5% to 6.5%.

Measured with immunoSEQ multiplex PCR; TCRdb has only the in-frame clones, and not every one. This sample has roughly 110,000 clones; about 71% occur once, and the top ten carry roughly a quarter. This clone was counted a few times. Antigen: not known. The clonotype originates from a woman in her thirties in good health. The source material was memory CD8+ T cells sorted from blood. Subset specified: CD45RO+ cells pooled with CCR7-negative TemRA cells.

CDR3 amino acids: CASSLTTGGVGELFF. CDR3 nucleotides: TGCGCCAGCAGCCTAACGACAGGGGGCGTCGGGGAGCTGTTTTTT. The chain joins TRBV5-1 to TRBJ2-2; 10 bases align to TRBD1. V lost 4 bases, J lost 7 bases, and 7 bases stayed unmatched. The CDR3 is made up of 15 amino acids. The germline CDR1 and CDR2 sequences are SGHRS and YFSETQ.